The 4 T cell receptor beta chains given below trace back to one sample, sequenced in a study of graft-versus-host responses after intestinal transplantation. Their antigen targets remain unknown. Method: immunoSEQ multiplex PCR; TCRdb's copy keeps in-frame clones and lacks some. The repertoire has about 120,000 clones, 85% to 95% of them found once; the top ten carry 3% to 4%. The specimen comprised unstimulated CD8+ T cells sorted from spleen or lymph node cells, sampled before intestinal transplant. The receptors were gathered from a human donor who received an intestinal transplant.

As regards this clone: The sample holds other DNA sequences that translate to the same CDR3. V and J are TRBV9 and TRBJ2-1; TRBD1 is a possible D gene (5 bases). This CDR3 comprises 16 residues. CDR1 and CDR2 from the germline V gene are SGDLS and YYNGEE. V lost 0 bases and J lost 0, with 10 bases in between. The CDR3 DNA reads as TGTGCCAGCAGCGTAGGGGGCGCCAGCTCCTACAATGAGCAGTTCTTC. Translation gives CASSVGGASSYNEQFF.

The V and J genes are TRBV27 and TRBJ2-1; 9 bases line up with TRBD2. The junction had 2 bases not matched to a gene; V was cut back by 1 base and J by 1 base. Germline CDR1 is MNHEY and CDR2 is SMNVEV (reference sequence). The CDR3 has 16 residues. CDR3 in DNA: TGTGCCAGCAGTTTATTTAGCGGGAGTTCCTACAATGAGCAGTTCTTC. It specifies CASSLFSGSSYNEQFF.

The chain has TRBV19 and TRBJ1-4; 9 positions match TRBD1. The CDR3 runs to 14 residues. Germline V gene sequence: CDR1 LNHDA, CDR2 SQIVND (reference sequence). Trimming at V came to 5 bases and at J to 8 bases, leaving 6 bases not matched to a gene. CDR3 DNA: TGTGCCAGTAGTCTCACGGGACAGGGAGAAAAACTGTTTTTT. This sequence encodes CASSLTGQGEKLFF.

In its sample, this clone was seen once. The chain links TRBV7-9 to TRBJ2-3, with 8 bases matching TRBD2. Germline CDR1 reads SEHNR; CDR2 reads FQNEAQ (reference sequence). Trimming took 6 bases from V and 2 from J; bases not matched to a gene: 7. The CDR3 runs 15 residues. This CDR3 reads CASRRPGGVTDTQYF. The CDR3 DNA reads as TGTGCCAGCAGGCGACCGGGAGGGGTCACAGATACGCAGTATTTT.